In its sample, the clone carrying this T cell receptor (beta chain) was seen many times. Its antigen is currently unknown. This entry belongs to a study of human T cells and chemical hapten exposure. The wider study: The cohort included alopecia areata under or over 50% scalp, totalis and universalis. Whole-study findings and limits: With patch test score, the counts of PT1 expanded TCRs showed a positive correlation.

Time point specified: patch test 1, 2 weeks after DPC sensitization. As to treatment: therapeutic diphenylcyclopropenone sensitization with weekly scalp DPC. Staff drew blood before applying each patch test. CDR3 length: 13 amino acids. Trimming took off 7 bases at V and 4 bases at J, with 13 bases between the two ends. The germline gives CDR1 MNHEY, CDR2 SVGEGT. TCRdb recomputed calls from the RACE reads with MiXCR, one row per CDR3 protein. The sample yields around 380,000 distinct CDR3 sequences, more than 4.5% seen once. This chain joins TRBV6-2 or TRBV6-3 and TRBJ1-1; D remains unclear. This receptor was taken from a woman in her 50s with alopecia areata. Some clones in this sample may be carry-over from other donors' samples. This specimen consisted of whole blood, obtained in connection with sensitization to the hapten diphenylcyclopropenone (DPC). The DNA of the CDR3 is TGTGCCAGCATCCCCCCGATGGGCACTGAAGCTTTCTTT. Amino acid sequence: CASIPPMGTEAFF.